Included here is one T cell receptor (beta chain) sequence, with context. The data stem from a study of blood T cell repertoires in COVID-19. The protocol was immunoSEQ multiplex PCR, while the TCRdb copy is restricted to in-frame clones and leaves out a portion. The data show around 53,000 clones, roughly 84% seen once. The CDR3 is 16 residues long. CDR1 is SGHVS and CDR2 is FQNEAQ in the germline V gene. The junction had 9 bases not matched to a gene; V was cut back by 2 bases and J by 6 bases. Sequences were obtained from peripheral blood. The V and J genes are TRBV7-8 and TRBJ2-1; TRBD1 aligns across 8 bases. The sequence derives from a man aged 70-80 years with active COVID-19. The CDR3 loop is CASSLRGTGIFNEQFF. DNA for the CDR3: TGTGCCAGCAGCTTAAGGGGGACAGGAATTTTCAATGAGCAGTTCTTC.